This TCR beta chain was captured by sequencing in a study of blood T cell repertoires in COVID-19. The CDR3 has 14 amino acids. The germline V gene has CDR1 SGHAT and CDR2 FQNNGV. After removal of 6 bases from V and 6 bases from J, the junction contained 7 bases not matched to a gene. The assay was immunoSEQ multiplex PCR, and TCRdb's table has in-frame clones only and misses some. The top ten clones hold 0.85% to 1.3% of a sample with under 400,000 clones, roughly 90% of them seen once. This sequence originates from a woman aged 30 to 39 who had been exposed to COVID-19. The gene calls are TRBV11-2 and TRBJ2-2; 7 nucleotides match TRBD2. Sequenced material: PBMCs or T cells enriched from blood (not recorded which). The DNA for the CDR3 is TGTGCCAGCAGGACGCGGGAGAGTCCCGGGGAGCTGTTTTTT. Residues: CASRTRESPGELFF.